The next 17 T cell receptor beta chains were all read from a single sample in a study of graft-versus-host responses after intestinal transplantation. Their target antigens are unknown. Repertoires were generated with immunoSEQ multiplex PCR, while TCRdb's copy carries only in-frame clones and drops some. The sample consists of under 85,000 clones, about 92% of them appearing once. The sequenced sample was unstimulated CD8+ T cells sorted from spleen or lymph node cells, obtained before intestinal transplant. Receptors were obtained from a human donor who received an intestinal transplant.

The J gene is TRBJ2-3, the V gene TRBV6-1; 8 positions agree with TRBD2. V lost 6 bases to trimming and J lost 5 bases; unmatched junction nucleotides: 10. Germline CDR1 and CDR2: MNHNS and SASEGT. The CDR3 contains 15 residues. The CDR3 DNA follows: TGTGCCAGCAGCCGGAGCGGGGGTTACCTAGATACGCAGTATTTT. This sequence encodes CASSRSGGYLDTQYF.

The rearrangement uses TRBV9 and TRBJ1-3; the D gene is possibly TRBD1 (5 bases). Trimming took off 0 bases at V and 4 bases at J, with 11 bases between the two ends. Germline-derived CDR1 and CDR2 are SGDLS and YYNGEE. The CDR3 covers 15 residues. CDR3 coding DNA: TGTGCCAGCAGCGTAGTGGGGGGTTCGGGAAACACCATATATTTT. The encoded protein is CASSVVGGSGNTIYF.

The count of this clone is one. The CDR3 DNA follows: TGTGCCAGCAGCCAAGCCTTCGGGGAGCAGTACTTC. Protein sequence: CASSQAFGEQYF. The V and J genes are TRBV14 and TRBJ2-7; D unresolved. CDR1 SGHDN and CDR2 FVKESK come from the germline V gene. V was shortened by 1 base and J by 7 bases, with 8 bases between the two germline ends. The CDR3 spans 12 residues.

The chain combines TRBV7-9 with TRBJ2-3; 11 bases fit TRBD2. Germline trimming cut 1 base from V and 5 bases from J; bases unmatched to any gene: 5. The germline V gene has CDR1 SEHNR and CDR2 FQNEAQ (reference sequence). This CDR3 region has 16 residues. The CDR3 bases are TGTGCCAGCAGCTTAGTAGCGGGGGGGCCCGAAGATACGCAGTATTTT. It specifies CASSLVAGGPEDTQYF. The whole variable domain, remainder taken from reference TRBV7-9 and TRBJ2-3, is DTGVSQNPRHKITKRGQNVTFRCDPISEHNRLYWYRQTLGQGPEFLTYFQNEAQLEKSRLLSDRFSAERPKGSFSTLEIQRTEQGDSAMYLCASSLVAGGPEDTQYFGPGTRLTVL.

This clone has a single count. This chain connects TRBV11-3 to TRBJ2-3, with unresolved D. Between the trimmed V and J ends, which lost 5 bases and 2 bases, there was a span of 11 bases. There are 14 residues in the CDR3. Germline assignment: CDR1 SGHNT and CDR2 YENEEA. CDR3 residues: CASSPETDTDTQYF. CDR3 DNA: TGTGCCAGCAGCCCGGAGACGGACACAGATACGCAGTATTTT.

V usage is TRBV13 and J usage is TRBJ2-3; the match to TRBD2 covers 8 bases. The CDR3 length is 17 residues. Germline V gene data show CDR1 as PRHDT and CDR2 as FYEKMQ (reference sequence). J was trimmed by 2 bases and V by 5 bases; bases with no gene match: 12. The CDR3 is CASSPGGVGGATDTQYF. The CDR3 region has the DNA TGTGCCAGCAGCCCCGGGGGGGTTGGGGGAGCCACAGATACGCAGTATTTT. Full variable domain (rest looked up from reference TRBV13 and TRBJ2-3): AAGVIQSPRHLIKEKRETATLKCYPIPRHDTVYWYQQGPGQDPQFLISFYEKMQSDKGSIPDRFSAQQFSDYHSELNMSSLELGDSALYFCASSPGGVGGATDTQYFGPGTRLTVL.

The chain employs TRBV10-2 and TRBJ1-1, with TRBD1 matching 9 bases. From germline, CDR1 is WSHSY and CDR2 SAAADI. The trim removed 0 bases at V and 4 bases at J, leaving 9 bases unmatched. The CDR3 length is 17 residues. This CDR3 is CASSESTGGALGTEAFF. In nucleotides, the CDR3 is TGCGCCAGCAGTGAGTCCACAGGGGGCGCTTTGGGCACTGAAGCTTTCTTT.

This clone came up once. This sequence joins TRBV5-5 and TRBJ2-1; 10 nucleotides match TRBD2. The CDR3 has 15 residues. The germline V gene encodes CDR1 SGHKS and CDR2 YYEKEE (reference sequence). J was trimmed by 6 bases and V by 1 base; bases with no gene match: 4. The CDR3 spells CASSLWLAGANEQFF. CDR3 nucleotide sequence: TGTGCCAGCAGCTTGTGGCTAGCGGGGGCCAATGAGCAGTTCTTC.

The rearrangement joins TRBV4-1 to TRBJ1-2; the D gene is possibly TRBD1 (5 bases). Trimming left V 4 bases short and J 6 bases short, with 12 bases between. This CDR3 region has 13 residues. CDR1 and CDR2 (germline): MGHRA, YSYEKL. CDR3 loop: CASSRLQGDGYTF. CDR3 sequence (DNA): TGCGCCAGCAGCCGGCTCCAAGGGGATGGCTACACCTTC.

This clone has more than one count but fewer than ten. The chain couples TRBV27 to TRBJ1-4; TRBD1 agrees at 7 bases. CDR3 length: 14 amino acids. Trimming at V came to 5 bases and at J to 6 bases, leaving 6 bases not matched to a gene. Germline V gives CDR1 MNHEY, CDR2 SMNVEV (reference sequence). In DNA, the CDR3 is TGTGCCAGCAGTCCCAAGGGGGCAGATGAAAAACTGTTTTTT. As protein: CASSPKGADEKLFF.

This clone was seen only once. The rearrangement links TRBV2 to TRBJ1-4; weak D call: TRBD1 (6 bases). V was clipped by 3 bases and J by 0 bases, with 14 bases between them. The CDR3 is made up of 17 amino acids. The germline CDR1 and CDR2 sequences are SNHLY and FYNNEI. The CDR3 DNA follows: TGTGCCAGCAGTGACGACAGGACACTCGCAACTAATGAAAAACTGTTTTTT. Encoded protein: CASSDDRTLATNEKLFF.

The rearrangement links TRBV5-6 to TRBJ1-1, with no clear D. V was shortened by 0 bases and J by 2 bases, with 8 bases between the two germline ends. CDR3 length equals 14 residues. Germline V gene sequence: CDR1 SGHDT, CDR2 YYEEEE. The CDR3 protein is CASSLAGSNTEAFF. The CDR3 DNA follows: TGTGCCAGCAGCTTGGCAGGCTCCAACACTGAAGCTTTCTTT.

This clone was detected only once. The V gene is TRBV19, the J gene TRBJ1-5; D gene ambiguous. V lost 5 bases to trimming and J lost 4 bases, with 6 bases between them. Germline CDR1 LNHDA, CDR2 SQIVND (reference sequence). CDR3 length equals 12 residues. CDR3: CASSGGNQPQHF. The DNA for the CDR3 is TGTGCCAGTAGTGGCGGGAATCAGCCCCAGCATTTT.

V and J are TRBV10-3 and TRBJ1-5, with a weak D call TRBD1 (5 bases). CDR1 and CDR2 from the germline V gene are ENHRY and SYGVKD. The CDR3 spans 15 residues. The ends were cut back, 7 bases at V and 11 bases at J, with 24 bases in the middle. The CDR3 region is CAINTGRADDSTQHF. The DNA of the CDR3 is TGTGCCATCAATACGGGGAGGGCAGACGACAGCACCCAGCATTTT.

The chain uses TRBV7-9 and TRBJ2-1; 11 bases match TRBD1. With V trimmed by 4 bases and J by 3 bases, 8 bases remained unmatched. The CDR3 covers 17 residues. Per the germline V gene, CDR1 is SEHNR and CDR2 is FQNEAQ (reference sequence). In nucleotides, the CDR3 is TGTGCCAGCAGCTCCGTTTTGGGGACAGGGGGCTACAATGAGCAGTTCTTC. It translates to CASSSVLGTGGYNEQFF.

The rearrangement links TRBV7-8 to TRBJ2-1; D remains unclear. Germline V CDR1 and CDR2: SGHVS, FQNEAQ. This CDR3 has 14 amino acids. The V gene lost 4 bases and the J gene lost 1 base, with 8 bases spanning the gap. CDR3: CASSSPGSYNEQFF. DNA of the CDR3: TGTGCCAGCAGCTCCCCCGGGTCCTACAATGAGCAGTTCTTC.

The genes are TRBV5-4 and TRBJ2-3, with 7 positions matching TRBD2. This CDR3 is 15 amino acids long. Per the germline V gene, CDR1 is SGHNT and CDR2 is YYREEE (reference sequence). V gave up 4 bases and J gave up 2 bases; unmatched junction bases: 7. DNA of the CDR3: TGTGCCAGCAGCCCCTGGGACTACCCCACAGATACGCAGTATTTT. This codes for CASSPWDYPTDTQYF.